This T cell receptor (beta chain) was recovered during a study of neurological immune-mediated disorders. The CDR3 has 14 amino acids. V was clipped by 3 bases and J by 7 bases; unmatched bases: 6. The germline V gene has CDR1 GTSNPN and CDR2 SVGIG (reference sequence). This clonotype has more than one count but fewer than ten. Unsorted libraries were prepared from 2 million PBMCs that had been stored at -80 C. From the 5' RACE reads, TCRdb called clonotypes with MiXCR, one entry per CDR3 protein. The repertoire holds 95,000 or so distinct CDR3 sequences, with 3% to 4.5% as singletons. The V and J genes are TRBV30 and TRBJ1-6; 7 bases are shared with TRBD1. Sequencing used PBMCs. The origin of this receptor is a young woman with multiple sclerosis. The CDR3 is CAWSRDRENSPLHF. In DNA form, the CDR3 reads TGTGCCTGGAGCCGGGACAGAGAAAATTCACCCCTCCACTTT.